These T cell receptor beta chains were read from a single sample in a study of cytomegalovirus exposure and HLA in healthy donors. The data were produced by immunoSEQ multiplex PCR, yet TCRdb's version contains in-frame clones alone and is incomplete. Found here are about 210,000 clones, 70% to 90% of them singletons; the top ten hold 0.25% to 0.4%. Sequences were obtained from PBMCs. Every receptor here comes from a woman between 25 and 40 years old in good health and CMV-seronegative. The CDR3 runs from the conserved cysteine through the conserved F or W. Each record gives: J gene, D gene, clone size, V gene, CDR3 protein, CDR3 DNA. D genes are given only for firm matches. Some rows mark clone size as missing; the rest say once, few, many or name a class of expanded clone.

>TRBJ1-2|-|-|TRBV28
CASSRRTALLNYGYTF
TGTGCCAGCAGCCGCAGGACAGCACTACTAAACTATGGCTACACCTTC
>TRBJ2-3|-|-|TRBV7-9
CASSLGAGGDDTQYF
TGTGCCAGCAGCTTAGGGGCAGGAGGGGACGATACGCAGTATTTT
>TRBJ2-1|-|once|TRBV2
CASTLEGAKYNEQFF
TGTGCCAGCACCCTGGAAGGGGCGAAGTACAATGAGCAGTTCTTC
>TRBJ1-4|TRBD1|once|TRBV5-4
CASSLTGGGHEKLFF
TGTGCCAGCAGCTTGACAGGGGGCGGTCATGAAAAACTGTTTTTT
>TRBJ2-1|TRBD2|-|TRBV7-8
CASSVLASSYNEQFF
TGTGCCAGCAGCGTACTAGCGAGCTCCTACAATGAGCAGTTCTTC
>TRBJ2-5|-|-|TRBV7-8
CASSLNTLGRETQYF
TGTGCCAGCAGCTTAAATACGCTTGGCAGAGAGACCCAGTACTTC
>TRBJ2-2|-|-|TRBV25-1
CASSEWSDLGTGELFF
TGTGCCAGCAGTGAATGGAGCGATTTGGGTACCGGGGAGCTGTTTTTT
>TRBJ2-7|TRBD2|-|TRBV7-3
CASSLEPSGSYEQYF
TGTGCCAGCAGCTTAGAGCCTAGCGGATCCTACGAGCAGTACTTC
>TRBJ2-2|-|-|TRBV5-1
CASSWAGDIGTGELFF
TGCGCCAGCAGCTGGGCAGGGGATATCGGCACCGGGGAGCTGTTTTTT
>TRBJ2-3|TRBD2|-|TRBV5-4
CASSPLGAGGTDTQYF
TGTGCCAGCAGCCCCCTGGGAGCGGGGGGCACAGATACGCAGTATTTT
>TRBJ2-3|-|-|TRBV13
CASSNDRGVSTDTQYF
TGTGCCAGCAGCAATGATCGGGGTGTAAGCACAGATACGCAGTATTTT
>TRBJ2-2|TRBD1|-|TRBV29-1
CSVASRDSSGELFF
TGCAGCGTCGCGTCCCGGGACAGTTCCGGGGAGCTGTTTTTT
>TRBJ1-1|TRBD1|few|TRBV2
CASSYQGAHTEAFF
TGTGCCAGCAGTTACCAGGGGGCTCACACTGAAGCTTTCTTT
>TRBJ1-2|-|-|TRBV5-1
CASSKRDVYGYTF
TGCGCCAGCAGTAAGAGGGATGTATATGGCTACACCTTC
>TRBJ2-5|TRBD2|-|TRBV5-1
CASSFYGSGNDLETQYF
TGCGCCAGCAGCTTCTACGGTAGCGGGAACGATCTAGAGACCCAGTACTTC
>TRBJ2-7|TRBD1|-|TRBV5-1
CASMGQGLDEQYF
TGCGCCAGCATGGGACAGGGGCTCGACGAGCAGTACTTC
>TRBJ2-5|-|-|TRBV29-1
CSVEDRRKQETQYF
TGCAGCGTTGAAGATAGGCGGAAGCAAGAGACCCAGTACTTC
>TRBJ2-3|-|-|TRBV28
CASSFPFSQGWTDTQYF
TGTGCCAGCAGTTTCCCTTTCTCACAGGGCTGGACAGATACGCAGTATTTT
>TRBJ2-1|TRBD2|-|TRBV6-6
CASRGRTSENNEQFF
TGTGCCAGCAGGGGGAGGACTAGTGAAAACAATGAGCAGTTCTTC
>TRBJ2-7|TRBD1|-|TRBV7-9
CASSLGGQGTDEQYF
TGTGCCAGCAGCTTAGGGGGACAGGGAACTGACGAGCAGTACTTC
>TRBJ2-1|-|-|TRBV2
CASSLQPSSYNEQFF
TGTGCCAGCAGTTTACAGCCGAGCTCCTACAATGAGCAGTTCTTC
>TRBJ1-2|TRBD1|-|TRBV5-6
CASSLGDRAVSGGYTF
TGTGCCAGCAGCTTAGGGGACAGGGCGGTCTCGGGGGGCTACACCTTC
>TRBJ2-2|TRBD1|-|TRBV18
CASSPRQGAQTNTGELFF
TGTGCCAGCTCACCTAGACAGGGGGCGCAAACGAACACCGGGGAGCTGTTTTTT
>TRBJ1-6|-|-|TRBV4-1
CASSQDLTVYSPLHF
TGCGCCAGCAGCCAAGATCTAACAGTTTATTCACCCCTCCACTTT
>TRBJ2-3|TRBD1|once|TRBV4-1
CASSHDQGARGGGYTQYF
TGCGCCAGCAGCCACGACCAGGGGGCGCGGGGAGGAGGTTATACGCAGTATTTT
>TRBJ1-1|TRBD1|-|TRBV5-1
CASSWQGVTEAFF
TGCGCCAGCAGCTGGCAGGGGGTGACTGAAGCTTTCTTT
>TRBJ2-2|-|-|TRBV13
CASSGGITGELFF
TGTGCCAGCAGCGGGGGGATCACCGGGGAGCTGTTTTTT
>TRBJ1-3|-|once|TRBV5-1
CASSLASGSGNTIYF
TGCGCCAGCAGCTTGGCCAGTGGCTCTGGAAACACCATATATTTT
>TRBJ2-2|-|-|TRBV10-3
CATRGGNTGELFF
TGTGCCACGAGGGGAGGGAACACCGGGGAGCTGTTTTTT
>TRBJ2-1|TRBD2|-|TRBV25-1
CASSDRSGTIGEQFF
TGTGCCAGCAGTGACCGATCCGGGACTATTGGGGAGCAGTTCTTC
>TRBJ2-3|-|once|TRBV6-1
CASSGRGRGDTQYF
TGTGCCAGCAGTGGCAGGGGAAGAGGAGATACGCAGTATTTT
>TRBJ2-7|-|-|TRBV7-9
CATQASYEQYF
TGTGCCACCCAAGCGTCCTACGAGCAGTACTTC
>TRBJ2-1|TRBD2|few|TRBV6-1
CASSEREASYNEQFF
TGTGCCAGCAGTGAGCGGGAGGCCTCCTACAATGAGCAGTTCTTC
>TRBJ2-3|TRBD2|-|TRBV28
CASSPHRLAGGLDTQYF
TGTGCCAGCAGCCCCCACAGACTAGCGGGAGGGTTAGATACGCAGTATTTT
>TRBJ2-5|-|once|TRBV21-1
CASSNNLEYQETQYF
TGTGCCAGCAGCAATAATCTTGAGTACCAAGAGACCCAGTACTTC
>TRBJ2-7|-|-|TRBV10-2
CASSRPGGYEQYF
TGCGCCAGCAGTCGTCCCGGGGGCTACGAGCAGTACTTC
>TRBJ2-7|-|-|TRBV18
CASSPVEWGTRGEQYF
TGTGCCAGCTCACCGGTGGAATGGGGAACCCGGGGCGAGCAGTACTTC
>TRBJ1-2|-|-|TRBV28
CASSLAEGWNYGYTF
TGTGCCAGCAGTTTAGCGGAGGGGTGGAACTATGGCTACACCTTC
>TRBJ2-5|-|-|TRBV2
CASSEIWGEETQYF
TGTGCCAGCAGTGAAATCTGGGGGGAGGAGACCCAGTACTTC
>TRBJ1-2|-|once|TRBV5-6
CASSVRYGYTF
TGTGCCAGCAGCGTCCGCTATGGCTACACCTTC
>TRBJ1-2|-|-|TRBV5-1
CASSAAPGSELSYGYTF
TGCGCCAGCAGCGCAGCACCTGGATCGGAGCTGTCCTATGGCTACACCTTC